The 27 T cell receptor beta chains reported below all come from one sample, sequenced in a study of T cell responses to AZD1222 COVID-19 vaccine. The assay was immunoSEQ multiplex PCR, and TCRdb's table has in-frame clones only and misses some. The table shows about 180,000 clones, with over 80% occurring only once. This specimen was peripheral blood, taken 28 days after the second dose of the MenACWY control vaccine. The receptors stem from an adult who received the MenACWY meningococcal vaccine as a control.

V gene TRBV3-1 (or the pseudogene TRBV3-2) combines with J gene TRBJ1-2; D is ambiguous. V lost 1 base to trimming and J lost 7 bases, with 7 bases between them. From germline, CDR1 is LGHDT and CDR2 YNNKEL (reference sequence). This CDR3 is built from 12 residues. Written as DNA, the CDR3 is TGTGCCAGCAGCCAAGCGACGGCTGGCTACACCTTC. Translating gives CASSQATAGYTF.

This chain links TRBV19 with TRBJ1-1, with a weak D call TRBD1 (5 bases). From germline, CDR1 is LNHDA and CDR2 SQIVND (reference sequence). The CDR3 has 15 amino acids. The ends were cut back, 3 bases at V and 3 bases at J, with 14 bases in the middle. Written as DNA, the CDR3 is TGTGCCAGTAGTATTGGATCAGGGCTCGACACTGAAGCTTTCTTT. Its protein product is CASSIGSGLDTEAFF.

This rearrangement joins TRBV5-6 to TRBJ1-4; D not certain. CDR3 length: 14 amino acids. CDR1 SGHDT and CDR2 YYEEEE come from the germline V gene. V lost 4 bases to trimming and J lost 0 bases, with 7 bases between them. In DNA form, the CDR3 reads TGTGCCAGCAGCGCCGTTGCAACTAATGAAAAACTGTTTTTT. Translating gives CASSAVATNEKLFF.

As DNA, the CDR3 is TGTGCCAGCTCACCACGAAAGGGGGCAAACGAGCAGTACTTC. Encoded protein: CASSPRKGANEQYF. The rearrangement links TRBV18 to TRBJ2-7; TRBD1 agrees at 7 bases. The CDR3 covers 14 residues. Trimming at V came to 1 base and at J to 5 bases, leaving 5 bases not matched to a gene. Per germline, CDR1 KGHSH and CDR2 LQKENI.

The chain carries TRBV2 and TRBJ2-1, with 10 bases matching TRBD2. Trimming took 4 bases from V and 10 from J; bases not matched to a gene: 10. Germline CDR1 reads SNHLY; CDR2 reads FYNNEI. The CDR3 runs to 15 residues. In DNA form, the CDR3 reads TGTGCCAGCAGTGTGGAACTAGCGGGATCCGGGGAGCAGTTCTTC. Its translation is CASSVELAGSGEQFF.

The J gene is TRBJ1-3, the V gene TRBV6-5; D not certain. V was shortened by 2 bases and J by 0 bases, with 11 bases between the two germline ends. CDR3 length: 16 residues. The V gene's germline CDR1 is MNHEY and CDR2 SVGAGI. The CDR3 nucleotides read TGTGCCAGCAGTTACCGGGCCACCAGCTCTGGAAACACCATATATTTT. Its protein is CASSYRATSSGNTIYF.

The CDR3 region has the DNA TGTGCCAGCAGTTTAAGGACAGGTTATGGCTACACCTTC. It is translated as CASSLRTGYGYTF. J is TRBJ1-2 and V is TRBV28, with 7 bases that match TRBD1. Germline values: CDR1 MDHEN, CDR2 SYDVKM. This CDR3 region has 13 residues. V lost 2 bases to trimming and J lost 5 bases; unmatched junction nucleotides: 2.

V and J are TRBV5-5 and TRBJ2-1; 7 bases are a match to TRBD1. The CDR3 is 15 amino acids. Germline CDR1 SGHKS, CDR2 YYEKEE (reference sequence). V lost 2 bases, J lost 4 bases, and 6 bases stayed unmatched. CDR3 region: CASSFRTGYYNEQFF. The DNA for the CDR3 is TGTGCCAGCAGCTTCCGGACAGGCTATTACAATGAGCAGTTCTTC.

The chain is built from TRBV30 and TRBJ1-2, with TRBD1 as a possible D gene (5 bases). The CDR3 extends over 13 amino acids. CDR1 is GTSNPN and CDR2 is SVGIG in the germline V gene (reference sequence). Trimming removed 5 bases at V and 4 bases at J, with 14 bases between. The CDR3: CAWDTGGRYGYTF. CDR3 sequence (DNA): TGTGCCTGGGACACAGGTGGGCGCTATGGCTACACCTTC.

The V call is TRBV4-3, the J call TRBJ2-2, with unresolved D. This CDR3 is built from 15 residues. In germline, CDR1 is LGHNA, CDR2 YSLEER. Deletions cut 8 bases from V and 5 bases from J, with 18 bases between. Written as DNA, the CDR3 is TGCGCCAGCGGTCCCTCGACATCCAGGACCGGGGAGCTGTTTTTT. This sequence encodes CASGPSTSRTGELFF.

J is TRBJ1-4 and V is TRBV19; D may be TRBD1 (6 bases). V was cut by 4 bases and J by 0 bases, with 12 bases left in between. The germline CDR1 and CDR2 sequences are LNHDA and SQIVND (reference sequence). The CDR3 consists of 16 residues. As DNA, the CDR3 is TGTGCCAGTAGTAGCCGGACAGCCGCAACTAATGAAAAACTGTTTTTT. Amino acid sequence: CASSSRTAATNEKLFF.

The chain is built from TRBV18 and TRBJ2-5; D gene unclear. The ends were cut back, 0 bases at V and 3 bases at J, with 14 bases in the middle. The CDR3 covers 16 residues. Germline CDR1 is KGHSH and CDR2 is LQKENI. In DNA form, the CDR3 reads TGTGCCAGCTCACCACCGTCCTTATTTTTTAAAGAGACCCAGTACTTC. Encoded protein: CASSPPSLFFKETQYF.

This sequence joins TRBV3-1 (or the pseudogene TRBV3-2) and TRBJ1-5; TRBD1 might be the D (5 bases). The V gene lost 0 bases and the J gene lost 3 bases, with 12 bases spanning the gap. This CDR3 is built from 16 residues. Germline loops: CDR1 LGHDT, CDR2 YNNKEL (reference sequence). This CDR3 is CASSQDSGRHNQPQHF. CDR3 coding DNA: TGTGCCAGCAGCCAAGATTCAGGGAGGCACAATCAGCCCCAGCATTTT.

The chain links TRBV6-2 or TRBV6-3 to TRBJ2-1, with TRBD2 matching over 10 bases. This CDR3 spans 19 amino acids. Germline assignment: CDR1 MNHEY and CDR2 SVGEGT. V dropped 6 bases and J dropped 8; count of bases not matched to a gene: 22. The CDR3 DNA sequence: TGTGCCAGCAGCCGGTTCGGTTCGGATATAGCGGGAGGAGAGGATGAGCAGTTCTTC. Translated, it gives CASSRFGSDIAGGEDEQFF.

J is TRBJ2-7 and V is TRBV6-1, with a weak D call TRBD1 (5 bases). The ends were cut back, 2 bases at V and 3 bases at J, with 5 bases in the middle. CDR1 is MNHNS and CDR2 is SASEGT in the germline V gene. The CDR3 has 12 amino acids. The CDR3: CASSERGYEQYF. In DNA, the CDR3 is TGTGCCAGCAGTGAAAGGGGCTACGAGCAGTACTTC.

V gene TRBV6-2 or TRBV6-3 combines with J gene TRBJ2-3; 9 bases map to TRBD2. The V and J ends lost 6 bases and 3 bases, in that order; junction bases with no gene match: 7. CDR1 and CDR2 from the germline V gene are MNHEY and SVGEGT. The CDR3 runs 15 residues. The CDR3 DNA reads TGTGCCAGCAGCTGGGGTAGCGGGAGAACAGATACGCAGTATTTT. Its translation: CASSWGSGRTDTQYF.

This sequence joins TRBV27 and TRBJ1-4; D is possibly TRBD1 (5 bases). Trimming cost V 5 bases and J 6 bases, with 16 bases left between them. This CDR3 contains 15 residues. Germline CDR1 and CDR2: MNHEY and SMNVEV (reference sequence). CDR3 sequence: CASSRPTAGDEKLFF. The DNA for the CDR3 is TGTGCCAGCAGTCGGCCGACAGCTGGTGATGAAAAACTGTTTTTT.

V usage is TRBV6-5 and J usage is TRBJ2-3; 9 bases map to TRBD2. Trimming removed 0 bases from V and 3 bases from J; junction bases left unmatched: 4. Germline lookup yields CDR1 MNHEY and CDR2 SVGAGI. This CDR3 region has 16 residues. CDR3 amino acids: CASSYSRREGTDTQYF. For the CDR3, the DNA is TGTGCCAGCAGTTACTCGAGGCGGGAGGGGACAGATACGCAGTATTTT.

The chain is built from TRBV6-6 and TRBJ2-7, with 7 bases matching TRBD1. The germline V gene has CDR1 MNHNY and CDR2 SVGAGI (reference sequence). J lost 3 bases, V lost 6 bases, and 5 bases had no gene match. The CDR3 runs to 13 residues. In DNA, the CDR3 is TGTGCCAGCAGCCACGACAGGGACTACGAGCAGTACTTC. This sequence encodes CASSHDRDYEQYF.

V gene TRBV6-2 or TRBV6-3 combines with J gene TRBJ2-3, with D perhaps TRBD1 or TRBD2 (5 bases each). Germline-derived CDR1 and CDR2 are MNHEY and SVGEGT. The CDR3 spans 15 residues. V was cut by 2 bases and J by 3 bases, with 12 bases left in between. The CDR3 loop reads CASSYTGPSTDTQYF. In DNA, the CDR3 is TGTGCCAGCAGTTACACGGGACCGTCTACAGATACGCAGTATTTT.

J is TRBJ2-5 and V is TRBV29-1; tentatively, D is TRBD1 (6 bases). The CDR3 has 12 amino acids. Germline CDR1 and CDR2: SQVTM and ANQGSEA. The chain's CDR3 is CSHRDPQETQYF. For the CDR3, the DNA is TGCAGTCACAGGGACCCCCAAGAGACCCAGTACTTC.

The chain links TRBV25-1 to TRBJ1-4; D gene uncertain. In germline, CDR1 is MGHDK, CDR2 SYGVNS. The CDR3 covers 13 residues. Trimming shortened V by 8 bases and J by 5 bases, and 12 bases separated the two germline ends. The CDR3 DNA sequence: TGTGCCAGCGAGAGAGGGCCGAATGAAAAACTGTTTTTT. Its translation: CASERGPNEKLFF.

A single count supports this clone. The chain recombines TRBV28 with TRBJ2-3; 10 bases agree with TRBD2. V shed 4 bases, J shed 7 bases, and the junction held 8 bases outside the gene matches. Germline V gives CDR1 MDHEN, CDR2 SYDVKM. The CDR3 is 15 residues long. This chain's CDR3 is CASSWSGRAVYTQYF. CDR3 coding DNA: TGTGCCAGCAGTTGGAGCGGGAGGGCCGTGTATACGCAGTATTTT.

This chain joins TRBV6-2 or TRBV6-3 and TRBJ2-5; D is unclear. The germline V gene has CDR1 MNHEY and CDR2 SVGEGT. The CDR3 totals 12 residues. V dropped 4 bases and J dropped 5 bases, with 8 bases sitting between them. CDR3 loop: CASSWGMETQYF. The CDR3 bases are TGTGCCAGCAGTTGGGGAATGGAGACCCAGTACTTC.

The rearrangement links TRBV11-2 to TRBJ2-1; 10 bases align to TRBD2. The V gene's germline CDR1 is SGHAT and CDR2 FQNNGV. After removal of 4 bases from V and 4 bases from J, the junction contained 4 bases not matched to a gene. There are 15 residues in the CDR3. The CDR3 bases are TGTGCCAGCAGCTCAACTAGCGGGGCTTACAATGAGCAGTTCTTC. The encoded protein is CASSSTSGAYNEQFF.

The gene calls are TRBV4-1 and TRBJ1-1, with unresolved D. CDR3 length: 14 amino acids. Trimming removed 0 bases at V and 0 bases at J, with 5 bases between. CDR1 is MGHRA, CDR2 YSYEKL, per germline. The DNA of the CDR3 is TGCGCCAGCAGCCAAGAATATCTGAACACTGAAGCTTTCTTT. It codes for CASSQEYLNTEAFF.

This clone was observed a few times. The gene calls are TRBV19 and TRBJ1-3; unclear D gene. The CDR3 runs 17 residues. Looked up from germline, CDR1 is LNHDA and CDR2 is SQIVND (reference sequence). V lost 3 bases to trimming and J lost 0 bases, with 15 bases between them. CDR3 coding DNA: TGTGCCAGTAGTATCGGAGCAAGGCGGCTCTCTGGAAACACCATATATTTT. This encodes CASSIGARRLSGNTIYF.